This T cell receptor (beta chain) was retrieved from a study of cytomegalovirus exposure and HLA in healthy donors. Study-level results: At a 0.05 false discovery rate, a later analysis found 18,000 or so TCR beta sequences to be associated with HLA alleles. The study dropped some indistinguishable V segments, TRBV6-2 and TRBV6-3 among them.

J was trimmed by 0 bases and V by 2 bases; bases with no gene match: 7. CDR1 SGHTA and CDR2 FQGNSA come from the germline V gene. The CDR3 is 18 amino acids. This PCR relied on a set of 60 Vbeta primers and 13 Jbeta primers. Profiling relied on immunoSEQ multiplex PCR, and the TCRdb table lists in-frame clones only, not all of them. The data hold approximately 100,000 clones, with more than 65% observed a single time. On this clone itself: The antigen is undetermined.

This TCR was sampled from a man aged 35-49 years in good health and CMV-seropositive. The chain couples TRBV7-2 to TRBJ2-3; 11 bases fit TRBD2. Sequenced material: PBMCs. CDR3 nucleotide sequence: TGTGCCAGCAGCTTACGACTAGCGGGGAGTTCTAGCACAGATACGCAGTATTTT. It translates to CASSLRLAGSSSTDTQYF. Full variable domain (outside the CDR3, taken from reference TRBV7-2 and TRBJ2-3): GAGVSQSPSNKVTEKGKDVELRCDPISGHTALYWYRQSLGQGLEFLIYFQGNSAPDKSGLPSDRFSAERTGGSVSTLTIQRTQQEDSAVYLCASSLRLAGSSSTDTQYFGPGTRLTVL.